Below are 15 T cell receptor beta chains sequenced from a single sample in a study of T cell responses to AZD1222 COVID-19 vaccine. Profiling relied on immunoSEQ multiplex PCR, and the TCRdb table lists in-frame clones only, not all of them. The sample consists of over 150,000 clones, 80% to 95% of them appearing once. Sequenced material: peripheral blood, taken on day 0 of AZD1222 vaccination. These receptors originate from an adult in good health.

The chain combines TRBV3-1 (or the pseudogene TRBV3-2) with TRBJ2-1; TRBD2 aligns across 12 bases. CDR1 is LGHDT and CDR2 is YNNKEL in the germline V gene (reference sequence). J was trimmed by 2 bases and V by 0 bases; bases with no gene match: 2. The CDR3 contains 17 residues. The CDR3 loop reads CASSQERLAGAYNEQFF. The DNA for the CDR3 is TGTGCCAGCAGCCAAGAAAGACTAGCGGGGGCCTACAATGAGCAGTTCTTC.

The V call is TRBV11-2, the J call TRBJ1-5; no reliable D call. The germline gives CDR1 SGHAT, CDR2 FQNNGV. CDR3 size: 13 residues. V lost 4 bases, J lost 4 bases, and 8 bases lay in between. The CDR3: CASSSGLNQPQHF. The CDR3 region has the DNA TGTGCCAGCAGCTCCGGGTTGAATCAGCCCCAGCATTTT.

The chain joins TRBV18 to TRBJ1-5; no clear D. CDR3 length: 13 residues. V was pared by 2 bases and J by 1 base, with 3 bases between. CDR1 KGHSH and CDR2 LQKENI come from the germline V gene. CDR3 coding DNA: TGTGCCAGCTCACCAGGCAGCAATCAGCCCCAGCATTTT. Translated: CASSPGSNQPQHF.

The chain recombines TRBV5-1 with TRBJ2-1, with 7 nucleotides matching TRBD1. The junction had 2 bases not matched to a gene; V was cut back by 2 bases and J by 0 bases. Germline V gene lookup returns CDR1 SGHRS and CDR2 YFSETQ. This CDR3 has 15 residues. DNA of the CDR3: TGCGCCAGCAGCTTCGGGACAGTCTCCTACAATGAGCAGTTCTTC. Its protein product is CASSFGTVSYNEQFF.

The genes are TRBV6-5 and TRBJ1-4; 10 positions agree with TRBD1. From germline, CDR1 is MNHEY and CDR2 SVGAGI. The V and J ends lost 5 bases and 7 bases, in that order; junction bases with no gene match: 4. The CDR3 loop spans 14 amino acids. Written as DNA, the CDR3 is TGTGCCAGCAGTCACCGGGACAGGGGTGAAAAACTGTTTTTT. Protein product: CASSHRDRGEKLFF.

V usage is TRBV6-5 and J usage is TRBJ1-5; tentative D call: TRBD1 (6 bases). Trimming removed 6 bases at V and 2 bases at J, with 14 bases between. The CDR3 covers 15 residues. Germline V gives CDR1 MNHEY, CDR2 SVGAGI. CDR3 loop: CASSPGTTGNQPQHF. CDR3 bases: TGTGCCAGCAGCCCCGGGACAACCGGCAATCAGCCCCAGCATTTT.

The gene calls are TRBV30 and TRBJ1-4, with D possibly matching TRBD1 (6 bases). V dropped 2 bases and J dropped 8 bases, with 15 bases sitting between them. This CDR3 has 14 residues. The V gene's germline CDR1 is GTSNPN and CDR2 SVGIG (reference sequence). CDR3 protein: CAWSPADRPEKLFF. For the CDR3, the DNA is TGTGCCTGGAGTCCAGCCGACAGGCCCGAAAAACTGTTTTTT.

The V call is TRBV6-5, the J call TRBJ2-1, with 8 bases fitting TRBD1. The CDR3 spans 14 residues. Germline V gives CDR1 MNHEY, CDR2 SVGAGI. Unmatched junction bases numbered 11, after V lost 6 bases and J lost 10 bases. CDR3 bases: TGTGCCAGCAGCCAGGACAGGGTAGGGTTCGAGCAGTTCTTC. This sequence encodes CASSQDRVGFEQFF.

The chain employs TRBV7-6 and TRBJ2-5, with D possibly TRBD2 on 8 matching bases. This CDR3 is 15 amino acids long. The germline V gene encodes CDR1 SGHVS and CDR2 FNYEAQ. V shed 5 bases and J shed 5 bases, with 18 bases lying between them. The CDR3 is CASSPREGAMETQYF. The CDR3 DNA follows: TGTGCCAGCAGCCCACGGGAGGGGGCTATGGAGACCCAGTACTTC. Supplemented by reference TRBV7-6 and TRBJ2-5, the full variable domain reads GAGVSQSPRYKVTKRGQDVALRCDPISGHVSLYWYRQALGQGPEFLTYFNYEAQQDKSGLPNDRFSAERPEGSISTLTIQRTEQRDSAMYRCASSPREGAMETQYFGPGTRLLVL.

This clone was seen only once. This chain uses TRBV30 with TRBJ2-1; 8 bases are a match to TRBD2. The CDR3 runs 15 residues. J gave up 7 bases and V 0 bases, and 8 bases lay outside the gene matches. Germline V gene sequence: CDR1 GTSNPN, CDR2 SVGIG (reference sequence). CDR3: CAWSVGSGIFNEQFF. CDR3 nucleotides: TGTGCCTGGAGTGTAGGTAGCGGGATATTTAATGAGCAGTTCTTC.

CDR3 sequence: CASSPTGGWSYEQYF. The CDR3 DNA reads as TGTGCCAGCAGCCCGACAGGGGGCTGGAGCTACGAGCAGTACTTC. The gene calls are TRBV7-9 and TRBJ2-7; 10 bases agree with TRBD1. The junction had 7 bases not matched to a gene; V was cut back by 5 bases and J by 3 bases. Per germline, CDR1 SEHNR and CDR2 FQNEAQ (reference sequence). There are 15 residues in the CDR3.

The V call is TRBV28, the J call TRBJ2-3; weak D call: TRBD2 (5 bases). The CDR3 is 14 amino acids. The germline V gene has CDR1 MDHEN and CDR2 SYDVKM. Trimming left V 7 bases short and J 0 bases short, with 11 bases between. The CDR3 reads CASKLWESTDTQYF. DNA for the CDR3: TGTGCCAGCAAGCTGTGGGAGAGCACAGATACGCAGTATTTT.

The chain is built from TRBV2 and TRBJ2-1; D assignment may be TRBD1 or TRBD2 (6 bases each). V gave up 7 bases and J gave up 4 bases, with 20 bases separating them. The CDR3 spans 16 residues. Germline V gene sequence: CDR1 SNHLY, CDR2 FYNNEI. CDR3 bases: TGTGCCAGCACCGCAAGAAGGGGGGTCCAATACAATGAGCAGTTCTTC. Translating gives CASTARRGVQYNEQFF.

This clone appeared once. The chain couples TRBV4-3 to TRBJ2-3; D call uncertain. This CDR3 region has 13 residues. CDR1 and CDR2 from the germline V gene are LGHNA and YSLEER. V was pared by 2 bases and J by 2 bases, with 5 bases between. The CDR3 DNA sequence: TGCGCCAGCAGCCAAATTCTCACAGATACGCAGTATTTT. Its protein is CASSQILTDTQYF.

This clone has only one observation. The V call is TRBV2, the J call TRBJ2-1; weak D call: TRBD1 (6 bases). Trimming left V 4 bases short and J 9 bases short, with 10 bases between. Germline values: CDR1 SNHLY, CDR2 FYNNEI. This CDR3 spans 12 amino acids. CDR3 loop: CASSVARGEQFF. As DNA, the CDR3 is TGTGCCAGCAGTGTTGCCAGGGGTGAGCAGTTCTTC. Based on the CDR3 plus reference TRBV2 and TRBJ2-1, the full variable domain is EPEVTQTPSHQVTQMGQEVILRCVPISNHLYFYWYRQILGQKVEFLVSFYNNEISEKSEIFDDQFSVERPDGSNFTLKIRSTKLEDSAMYFCASSVARGEQFFGPGTRLTVL.